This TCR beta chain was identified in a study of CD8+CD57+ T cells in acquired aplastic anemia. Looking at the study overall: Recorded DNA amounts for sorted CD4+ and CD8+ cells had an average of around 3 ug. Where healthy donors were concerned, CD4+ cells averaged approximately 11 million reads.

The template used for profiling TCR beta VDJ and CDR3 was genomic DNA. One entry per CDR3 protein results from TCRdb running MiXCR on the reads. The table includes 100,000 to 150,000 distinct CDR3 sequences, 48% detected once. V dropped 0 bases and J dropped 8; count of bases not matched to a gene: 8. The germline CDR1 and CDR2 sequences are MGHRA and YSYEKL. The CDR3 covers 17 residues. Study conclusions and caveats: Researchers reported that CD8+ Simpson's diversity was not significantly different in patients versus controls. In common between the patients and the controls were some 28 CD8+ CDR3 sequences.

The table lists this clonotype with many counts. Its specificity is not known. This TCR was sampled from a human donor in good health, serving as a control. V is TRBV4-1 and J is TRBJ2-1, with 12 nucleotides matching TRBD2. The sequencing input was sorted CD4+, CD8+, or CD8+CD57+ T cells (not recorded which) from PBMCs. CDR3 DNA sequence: TGCGCCAGCAGCCAAGATGCTAGCGGGGGGGCCTGGGATGAGCAGTTCTTC. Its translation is CASSQDASGGAWDEQFF.